This TCR beta chain came from a study of cytomegalovirus exposure and HLA in healthy donors. The CDR3 sequence is 16 residues long. V gave up 4 bases and J gave up 0 bases, with 14 bases separating them. Germline V gene lookup returns CDR1 SEHNR and CDR2 FQNEAQ (reference sequence). For this clone: As yet, its antigen is unknown.

Findings and limits, study-wide: In vitro data verified three CMV-associated chains as specific for CMV antigens. The classifier was said to identify cytomegalovirus status with high specificity and sensitivity. The study listed under 200 cytomegalovirus-associated TCR beta chains.

Clones were sequenced by immunoSEQ multiplex PCR, and TCRdb holds only the in-frame ones, with some missing. The sample gives more than 250,000 clones, roughly 90% of which show up once; about 1.2% is in the top ten. Donors were drawn from the approximately 120-subject validation cohort, separate from the approximately 620-subject first cohort. The clonotype originates from a woman between 25 and 40 years old in good health and CMV-seropositive. Sequencing was carried out using PBMCs. The chain recombines TRBV7-9 with TRBJ2-3, with D possibly being TRBD1 (6 bases). CDR3: CASSSRTDTSTDTQYF. CDR3 sequence (DNA): TGTGCCAGCAGCTCAAGGACAGATACAAGCACAGATACGCAGTATTTT.